This T cell receptor (beta chain) was retrieved from a study of blood T cell repertoires in COVID-19. All recovered Cohort 3 donors got two negative PCRs, got clearance, or saw symptom resolution. The CDR3 covers 15 residues. In germline, CDR1 is MGHDK, CDR2 SYGVNS. Trimming took off 0 bases at V and 4 bases at J, with 12 bases between the two ends. Source study methods: For nucleated cells, counts were estimated from reference gene primer amplification. Profiling relied on immunoSEQ multiplex PCR, and the TCRdb table lists in-frame clones only, not all of them. The V and J calls and clone size were taken over from that table, and D and trimming were inferred from the DNA. The table has 300,000 or so clones, 87% seen once.

Sample: PBMCs or T cells enriched from blood (not recorded which). The TCR originated in a woman aged 25 to 39 who had recovered from COVID-19. The J gene is TRBJ1-2, the V gene TRBV25-1, with a possible D match to TRBD1 (6 bases). The CDR3 nucleotides are TGTGCCAGCAGTGAATACCTCGGACAGTCCTATGGCTACACCTTC. Encoded protein: CASSEYLGQSYGYTF.